This TCR beta chain emerged from a study of shared clonotypes between healthy human individuals. About the study: The cohort comprised a couple of women and a few men. Their ages spanned 18 to 49 years.

Methods used by the authors: Owing to the provision of junction-only sequences devoid of quality scores by immunoSEQ, filtering differed. The data were produced by immunoSEQ multiplex PCR, yet TCRdb's version contains in-frame clones alone and is incomplete. The DNA was the basis for D and trimming; V, J and clone size are from that table. This sample has a few million clones; 85% to 95% occur once, and the top ten carry 0.37%. V lost 2 bases, J lost 4 bases, and 5 bases stayed unmatched. The germline gives CDR1 SGHRS, CDR2 YFSETQ. This CDR3 region has 16 residues. The chain couples TRBV5-1 to TRBJ2-3; 12 bases line up with TRBD2. The sequencing sample was made of naive CD4+ T cells from PBMCs. Sample subset: CD45RA+ positively selected. The clonotype comes from a man younger than 35 in good health. Some clones in this sample may be carry-over from other donors' samples. DNA of the CDR3: TGCGCCAGCAGCTTCGCTAGCGGGAGGGCCCCAGATACGCAGTATTTT. It is translated as CASSFASGRAPDTQYF.